This T cell receptor beta chain was recovered during a study of blood T cell repertoires in COVID-19. Looking at the study overall: The samples span acute and convalescent COVID-19 from the United States, Italy and Spain. T cells, B-cell-depleted T cells, or PBMCs supplied cDNA or gDNA.

Seattle patients were enrolled during active infection and followed longitudinally. The ends were cut back, 4 bases at V and 1 base at J, with 14 bases in the middle. The CDR3 spans 15 residues. Per the germline V gene, CDR1 is SGHTS and CDR2 is YDEGEE. Authors' data handling: Amplification of reference gene primers provided the estimated nucleated cell counts. The assay was immunoSEQ multiplex PCR, and TCRdb's table has in-frame clones only and misses some. The V and J calls and the clone size are those of that table, but D and trimming were determined from the DNA. The data contain hundreds of thousands of clones, about 89% of them singletons.

The chain uses TRBV5-8 and TRBJ1-1; D ambiguous. The sequencing input was peripheral blood. The TCR comes from a woman aged 55-69 years with COVID-19, enrolled during active disease. The CDR3 DNA is TGTGCCAGCAGCCCCAGACGCCGGGGGAACACTGAAGCTTTCTTT. It yields the protein CASSPRRRGNTEAFF.